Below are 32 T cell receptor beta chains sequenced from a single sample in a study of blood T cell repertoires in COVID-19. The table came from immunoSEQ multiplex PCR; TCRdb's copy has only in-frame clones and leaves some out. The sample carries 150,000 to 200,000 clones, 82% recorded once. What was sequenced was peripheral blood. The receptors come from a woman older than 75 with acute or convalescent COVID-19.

For the CDR3, the DNA is TGCAGCGTTCGGAGGGAGGTCAATGGGGAGCAGTACTTC. This encodes CSVRREVNGEQYF. The V call is TRBV29-1, the J call TRBJ2-7, with D possibly matching TRBD2 (6 bases). V lost 5 bases, J lost 7 bases, and 18 bases lay in between. The germline gives CDR1 SQVTM, CDR2 ANQGSEA. There are 13 residues in the CDR3.

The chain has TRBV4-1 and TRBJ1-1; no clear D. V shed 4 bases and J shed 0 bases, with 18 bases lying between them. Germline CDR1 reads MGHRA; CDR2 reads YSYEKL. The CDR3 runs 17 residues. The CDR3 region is CASSLEVLRGLNTEAFF. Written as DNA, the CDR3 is TGCGCCAGCAGCCTCGAAGTGCTAAGAGGTTTGAACACTGAAGCTTTCTTT.

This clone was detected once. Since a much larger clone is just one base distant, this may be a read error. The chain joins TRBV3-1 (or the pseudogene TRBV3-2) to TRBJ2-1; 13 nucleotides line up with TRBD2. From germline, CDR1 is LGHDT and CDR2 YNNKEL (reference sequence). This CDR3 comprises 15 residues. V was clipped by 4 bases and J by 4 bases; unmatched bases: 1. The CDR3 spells CASSLGLAGYNEQFF. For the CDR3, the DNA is TGTGCCAGCAGCCTGGGACTAGCGGGATACAATGAGCAGTTCTTC.

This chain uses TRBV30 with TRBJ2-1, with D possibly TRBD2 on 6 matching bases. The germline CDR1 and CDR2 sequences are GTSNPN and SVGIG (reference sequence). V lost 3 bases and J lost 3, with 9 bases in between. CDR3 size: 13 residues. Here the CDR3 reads CAWRLANYNEQFF. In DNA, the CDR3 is TGTGCCTGGAGGCTAGCGAACTACAATGAGCAGTTCTTC.

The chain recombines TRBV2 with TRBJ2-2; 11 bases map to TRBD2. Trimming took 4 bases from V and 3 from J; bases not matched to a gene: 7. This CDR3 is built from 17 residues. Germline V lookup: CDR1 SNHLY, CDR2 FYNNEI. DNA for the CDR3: TGTGCCAGCAGTGGCGGTAGCGGGAGGGCCGACACCGGGGAGCTGTTTTTT. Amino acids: CASSGGSGRADTGELFF. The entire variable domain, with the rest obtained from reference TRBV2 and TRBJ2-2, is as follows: EPEVTQTPSHQVTQMGQEVILRCVPISNHLYFYWYRQILGQKVEFLVSFYNNEISEKSEIFDDQFSVERPDGSNFTLKIRSTKLEDSAMYFCASSGGSGRADTGELFFGEGSRLTVL.

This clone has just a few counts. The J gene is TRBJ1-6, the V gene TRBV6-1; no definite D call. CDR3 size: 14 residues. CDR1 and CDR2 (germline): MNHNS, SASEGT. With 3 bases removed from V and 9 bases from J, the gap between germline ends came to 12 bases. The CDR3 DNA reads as TGTGCCAGCAGTGAGAGGGTACAGCGTTCACCCCTCCACTTT. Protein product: CASSERVQRSPLHF.

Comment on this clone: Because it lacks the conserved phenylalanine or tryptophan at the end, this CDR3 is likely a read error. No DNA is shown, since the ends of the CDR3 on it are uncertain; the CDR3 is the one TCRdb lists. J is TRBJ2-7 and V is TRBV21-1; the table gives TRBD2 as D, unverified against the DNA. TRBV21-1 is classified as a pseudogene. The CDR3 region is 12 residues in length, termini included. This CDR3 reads CASSKREGGFLK.

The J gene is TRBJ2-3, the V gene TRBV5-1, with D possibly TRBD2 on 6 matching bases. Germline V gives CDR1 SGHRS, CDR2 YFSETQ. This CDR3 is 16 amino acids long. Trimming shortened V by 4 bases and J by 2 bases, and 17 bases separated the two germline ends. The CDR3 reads CASSLKTGLFTDTQYF. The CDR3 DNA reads TGCGCCAGCAGCCTAAAAACGGGACTTTTCACAGATACGCAGTATTTT.

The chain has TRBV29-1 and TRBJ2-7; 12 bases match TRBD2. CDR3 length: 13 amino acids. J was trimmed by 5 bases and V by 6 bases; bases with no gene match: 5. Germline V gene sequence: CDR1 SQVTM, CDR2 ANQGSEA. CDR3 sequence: CSVLAGGPDEQYF. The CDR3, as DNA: TGCAGCGTCCTAGCGGGAGGGCCAGACGAGCAGTACTTC.

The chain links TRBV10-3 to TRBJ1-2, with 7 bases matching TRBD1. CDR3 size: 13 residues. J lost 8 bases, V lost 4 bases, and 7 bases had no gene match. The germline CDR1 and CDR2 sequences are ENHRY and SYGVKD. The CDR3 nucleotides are TGTGCCATCAGTGTTAAAGGGGGCGAAGGCTACACCTTC. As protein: CAISVKGGEGYTF.

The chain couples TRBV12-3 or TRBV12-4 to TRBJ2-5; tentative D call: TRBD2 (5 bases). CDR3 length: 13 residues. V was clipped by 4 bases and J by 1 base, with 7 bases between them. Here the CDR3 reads CASSSRVQETQYF. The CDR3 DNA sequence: TGTGCCAGCAGTTCGAGGGTCCAAGAGACCCAGTACTTC.

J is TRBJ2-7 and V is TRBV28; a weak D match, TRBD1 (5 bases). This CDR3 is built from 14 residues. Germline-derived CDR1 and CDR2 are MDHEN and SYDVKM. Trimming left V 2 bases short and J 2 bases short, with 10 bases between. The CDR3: CASSLQAGTYEQYF. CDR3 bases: TGTGCCAGCAGTTTACAGGCAGGGACCTACGAGCAGTACTTC.

The CDR3 is CASSQGRPPTGKNIQYF. The CDR3 bases are TGTGCCAGCAGCCAAGGCAGGCCCCCCACAGGCAAAAACATTCAGTACTTC. V and J are TRBV14 and TRBJ2-4, with a weak D call TRBD1 (5 bases). V was cut by 1 base and J by 3 bases, with 16 bases left in between. The CDR3 covers 17 residues. CDR1 is SGHDN, CDR2 FVKESK, per germline.

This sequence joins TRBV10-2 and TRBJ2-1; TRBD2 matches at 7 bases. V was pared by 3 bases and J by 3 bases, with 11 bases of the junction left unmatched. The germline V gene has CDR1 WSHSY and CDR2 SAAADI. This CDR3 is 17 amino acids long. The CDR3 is CASSDSTSVLFYNEQFF. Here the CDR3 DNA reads TGCGCCAGCAGTGACTCCACTAGCGTTCTATTCTACAATGAGCAGTTCTTC.

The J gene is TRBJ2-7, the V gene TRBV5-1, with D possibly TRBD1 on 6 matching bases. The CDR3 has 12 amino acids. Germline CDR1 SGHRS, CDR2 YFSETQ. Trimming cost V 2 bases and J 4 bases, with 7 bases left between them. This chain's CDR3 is CASSLQGYEQYF. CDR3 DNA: TGCGCCAGCAGCTTACAGGGATACGAGCAGTACTTC. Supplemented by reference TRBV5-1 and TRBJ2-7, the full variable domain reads KAGVTQTPRYLIKTRGQQVTLSCSPISGHRSVSWYQQTPGQGLQFLFEYFSETQRNKGNFPGRFSGRQFSNSRSEMNVSTLELGDSALYLCASSLQGYEQYFGPGTRLTVT.

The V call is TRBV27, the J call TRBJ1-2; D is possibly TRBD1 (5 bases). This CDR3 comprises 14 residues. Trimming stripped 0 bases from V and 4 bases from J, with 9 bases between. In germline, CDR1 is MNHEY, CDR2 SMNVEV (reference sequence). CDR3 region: CASSLSGQSYGYTF. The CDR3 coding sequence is TGTGCCAGCAGTTTATCGGGGCAGTCCTATGGCTACACCTTC.

The chain's CDR3 is CATTSGRPYEQYF. The CDR3 region has the DNA TGTGCCACCACTAGCGGGAGACCCTACGAGCAGTACTTC. The chain employs TRBV19 and TRBJ2-7, with 11 bases that match TRBD2. This CDR3 has 13 amino acids. V lost 10 bases to trimming and J lost 2 bases; unmatched junction nucleotides: 4. Germline CDR1 and CDR2: LNHDA and SQIVND (reference sequence).

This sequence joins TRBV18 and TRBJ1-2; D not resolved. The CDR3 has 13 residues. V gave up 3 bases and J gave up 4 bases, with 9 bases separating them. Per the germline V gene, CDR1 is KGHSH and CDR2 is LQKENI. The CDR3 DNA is TGTGCCAGCTCACCGGAACGGGGCTATGGCTACACCTTC. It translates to CASSPERGYGYTF.

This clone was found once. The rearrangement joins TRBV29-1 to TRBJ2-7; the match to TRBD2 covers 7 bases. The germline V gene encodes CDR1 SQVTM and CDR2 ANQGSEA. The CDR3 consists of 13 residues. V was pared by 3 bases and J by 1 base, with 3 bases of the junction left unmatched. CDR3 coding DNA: TGCAGCGTTGAGACTAGCAGATCCTACGAGCAGTACTTC. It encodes CSVETSRSYEQYF.

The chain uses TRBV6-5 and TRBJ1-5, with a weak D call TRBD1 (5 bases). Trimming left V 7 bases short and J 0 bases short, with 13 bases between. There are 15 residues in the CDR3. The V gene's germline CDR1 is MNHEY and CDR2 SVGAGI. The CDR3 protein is CASTKTENSNQPQHF. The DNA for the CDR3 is TGTGCCAGCACCAAGACAGAGAATAGCAATCAGCCCCAGCATTTT.

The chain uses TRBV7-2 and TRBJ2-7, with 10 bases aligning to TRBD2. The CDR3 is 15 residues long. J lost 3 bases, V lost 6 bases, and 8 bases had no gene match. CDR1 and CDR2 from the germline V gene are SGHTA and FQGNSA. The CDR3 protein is CASRSGTSDLYEQYF. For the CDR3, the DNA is TGTGCCAGCAGGTCCGGGACTAGCGATCTCTACGAGCAGTACTTC.

This CDR3 is CAISESRQKVDTQYF. The CDR3, as DNA: TGTGCCATCAGTGAGTCGAGACAAAAGGTAGATACGCAGTATTTT. The rearrangement links TRBV10-3 to TRBJ2-3, with no clear D. V was trimmed by 0 bases and J by 5 bases, leaving 12 bases between them. This CDR3 contains 15 residues. Germline assignment: CDR1 ENHRY and CDR2 SYGVKD.

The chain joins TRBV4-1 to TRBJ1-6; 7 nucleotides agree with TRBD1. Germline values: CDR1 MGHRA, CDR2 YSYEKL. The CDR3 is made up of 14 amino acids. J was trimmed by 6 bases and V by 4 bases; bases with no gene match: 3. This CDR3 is CASSPRQGNSPLHF. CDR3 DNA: TGCGCCAGCAGCCCCCGACAGGGTAATTCACCCCTCCACTTT.

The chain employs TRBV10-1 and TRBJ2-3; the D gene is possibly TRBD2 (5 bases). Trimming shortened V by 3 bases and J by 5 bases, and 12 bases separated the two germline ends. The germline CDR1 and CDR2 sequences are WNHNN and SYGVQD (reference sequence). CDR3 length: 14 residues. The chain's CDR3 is CASSESRAEDTQYF. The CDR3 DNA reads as TGCGCCAGCAGTGAAAGTCGAGCGGAAGATACGCAGTATTTT.

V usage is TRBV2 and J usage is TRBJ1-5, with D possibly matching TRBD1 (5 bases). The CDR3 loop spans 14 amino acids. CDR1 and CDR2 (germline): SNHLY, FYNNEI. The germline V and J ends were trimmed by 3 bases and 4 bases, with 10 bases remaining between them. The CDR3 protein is CASSDSDRNQPQHF. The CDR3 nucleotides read TGTGCCAGCAGTGACTCCGACAGAAATCAGCCCCAGCATTTT.

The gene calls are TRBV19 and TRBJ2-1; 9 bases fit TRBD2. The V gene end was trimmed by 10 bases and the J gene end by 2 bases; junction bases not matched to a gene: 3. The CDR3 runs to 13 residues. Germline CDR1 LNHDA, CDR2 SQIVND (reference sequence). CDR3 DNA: TGTGCCACGACTAGCGGCCCCTACAATGAGCAGTTCTTC. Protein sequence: CATTSGPYNEQFF.

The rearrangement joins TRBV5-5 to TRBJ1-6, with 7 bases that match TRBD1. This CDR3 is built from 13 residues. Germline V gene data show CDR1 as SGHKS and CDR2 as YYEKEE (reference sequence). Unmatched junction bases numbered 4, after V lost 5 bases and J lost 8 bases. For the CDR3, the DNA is TGTGCCAGCAGGGGACAGCCCGATTCACCCCTCCACTTT. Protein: CASRGQPDSPLHF. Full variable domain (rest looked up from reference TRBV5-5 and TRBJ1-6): DAGVTQSPTHLIKTRGQQVTLRCSPISGHKSVSWYQQVLGQGPQFIFQYYEKEERGRGNFPDRFSARQFPNYSSELNVNALLLGDSALYLCASRGQPDSPLHFGNGTRLTVT.

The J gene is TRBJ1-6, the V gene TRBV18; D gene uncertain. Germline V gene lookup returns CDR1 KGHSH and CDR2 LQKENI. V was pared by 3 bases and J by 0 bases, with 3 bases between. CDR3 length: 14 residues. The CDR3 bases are TGTGCCAGCTCACCGAGCTCCTATAATTCACCCCTCCACTTT. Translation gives CASSPSSYNSPLHF.

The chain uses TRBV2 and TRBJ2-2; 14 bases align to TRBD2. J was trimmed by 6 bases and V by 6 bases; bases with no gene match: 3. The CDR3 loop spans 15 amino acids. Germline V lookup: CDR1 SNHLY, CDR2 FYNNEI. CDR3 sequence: CASSPTSGGAGELFF. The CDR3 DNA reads TGTGCCAGCAGCCCGACTAGCGGGGGGGCCGGGGAGCTGTTTTTT.

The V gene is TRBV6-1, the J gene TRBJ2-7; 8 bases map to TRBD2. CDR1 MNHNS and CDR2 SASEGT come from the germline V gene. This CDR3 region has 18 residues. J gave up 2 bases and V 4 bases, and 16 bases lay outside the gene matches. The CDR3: CASSGGASGSNGPYEQYF. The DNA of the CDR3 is TGTGCCAGCAGTGGGGGGGCTAGCGGGTCCAACGGCCCCTACGAGCAGTACTTC.

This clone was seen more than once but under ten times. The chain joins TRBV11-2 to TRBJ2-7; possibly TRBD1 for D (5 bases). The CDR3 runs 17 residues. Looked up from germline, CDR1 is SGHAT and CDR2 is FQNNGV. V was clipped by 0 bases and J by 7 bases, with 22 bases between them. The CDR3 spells CASSLDPKAARYREQYF. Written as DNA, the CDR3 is TGTGCCAGCAGCTTAGATCCCAAAGCCGCCAGGTACAGGGAGCAGTACTTC.

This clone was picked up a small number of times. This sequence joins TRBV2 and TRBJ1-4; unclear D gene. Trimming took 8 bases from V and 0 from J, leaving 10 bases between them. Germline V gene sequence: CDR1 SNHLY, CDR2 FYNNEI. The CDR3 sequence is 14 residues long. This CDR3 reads CASRRTATNEKLFF. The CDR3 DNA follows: TGTGCCAGCCGGCGGACTGCAACTAATGAAAAACTGTTTTTT.